This is a list of T cell receptor beta chains from one sample in a study of cytomegalovirus exposure and HLA in healthy donors. Data came from immunoSEQ multiplex PCR; TCRdb stores just in-frame clones and leaves some out. The table lists about 170,000 clones, roughly 86% of them singletons. Source material: PBMCs. All receptors derive from a man aged 18 to 35 in good health and CMV-seropositive. Both conserved end residues are trimmed from each CDR3. Fields, in order: V gene, J gene, D gene, CDR3 protein. A D gene is named only where the DNA matches it firmly.

TRBV30	TRBJ2-1	.	AWIPPPRLHNEQF
TRBV6-5	TRBJ1-1	TRBD1	ASSGGTGRTEAF
TRBV4-1	TRBJ2-1	TRBD1	ASSQDRQGGNEQF
TRBV2	TRBJ2-1	.	ASVGQNNEQF
TRBV5-1	TRBJ2-2	.	ASSFQSSQISTGELF
TRBV28	TRBJ2-7	TRBD1	ASTVWTKGQGFNEQY
TRBV19	TRBJ1-2	.	ASRDRGMSYGYT
TRBV19	TRBJ1-5	TRBD1	ASSTGTGISNQPQH
TRBV19	TRBJ2-1	TRBD2	ASSTTSGRVTYNEQF
TRBV11-1	TRBJ2-7	.	ASSSSYEQY
TRBV7-9	TRBJ1-1	TRBD1	ASSRDRAEAF
TRBV4-1	TRBJ2-2	.	ASSQDSRGATGELF
TRBV7-9	TRBJ2-3	.	ASSPFSVRGRTFTDTQY
TRBV7-9	TRBJ1-5	TRBD1	ASSRTGASNQPQH
TRBV6-6	TRBJ1-5	.	ASSFRGYNSNQPQH
TRBV5-1	TRBJ2-7	.	ASSLERRSYEQY
TRBV27	TRBJ1-4	.	ASSPRQASNEKLF
TRBV6-5	TRBJ1-2	TRBD1	ASSYSGGQYYGYT
TRBV7-8	TRBJ2-1	.	ASSPNLLRSSYNEQF
TRBV4-1	TRBJ2-1	.	ASSQVVQLSGRYNEQF
TRBV5-4	TRBJ2-3	TRBD2	ASSRSAGRAGADTQY
TRBV21-1	TRBJ1-2	.	ASSKDRKENNYGYT
TRBV4-1	TRBJ2-3	.	ASSQAVAYVRTDTQY
TRBV6-5	TRBJ1-2	.	ASSSGDGYT
TRBV25-1	TRBJ1-2	.	ASSDSLSVNYGYT
TRBV2	TRBJ2-2	.	ASSAGTGELF
TRBV7-9	TRBJ2-1	TRBD2	ASSFGTSGNEQF
TRBV4-1	TRBJ1-5	.	ASSQVLLADSNQPQH
TRBV18	TRBJ2-7	.	ASSPPWQNYEQY
TRBV19	TRBJ1-2	.	ASSIPGYYGYT
TRBV7-9	TRBJ1-1	TRBD1	ASSSPDRGVTEAF
TRBV5-1	TRBJ2-2	TRBD2	ASSGGLDNTGELF
TRBV28	TRBJ2-1	.	ASSPRAAYNEQF
TRBV7-9	TRBJ2-3	.	ASSLDGDTQY
TRBV5-8	TRBJ1-5	.	ASSTETRWSNQPQH
TRBV25-1	TRBJ2-5	TRBD2	ASSEGLAGGLKTQY
TRBV30	TRBJ1-4	TRBD1	AWSAGGEKLF
TRBV4-2	TRBJ2-1	.	ASSQRVDEQF
TRBV27	TRBJ2-1	TRBD2	ASSSSLAGGPGNEQF
TRBV29-1	TRBJ2-3	.	SEVEGSTDTQY
TRBV20-1	TRBJ2-5	.	SANYLETQY
TRBV27	TRBJ2-5	TRBD2	ASISGQGGPFETQY
TRBV4-1	TRBJ2-1	.	ASSRITARVNEQF
TRBV6-1	TRBJ2-7	.	ASSGGLRGSPNEQY
TRBV7-7	TRBJ2-7	.	ASSLVSRERVMEQY
TRBV6-6	TRBJ1-2	.	ASSYALTNYGYT
TRBV21-1	TRBJ2-7	.	ASSNHDGTYEQY
TRBV7-9	TRBJ2-6	TRBD2	ASSTAGTSSGANVLT
TRBV7-8	TRBJ1-2	TRBD1	ASRETGGAGGYT
TRBV18	TRBJ2-3	TRBD2	ASSPGLAVTDTQY
TRBV19	TRBJ2-3	TRBD2	ASTKTTSGSSTDTQY
TRBV2	TRBJ2-7	TRBD2	ASTRASGGPREQY
TRBV5-3	TRBJ1-2	.	ARGDRPHALYGYT